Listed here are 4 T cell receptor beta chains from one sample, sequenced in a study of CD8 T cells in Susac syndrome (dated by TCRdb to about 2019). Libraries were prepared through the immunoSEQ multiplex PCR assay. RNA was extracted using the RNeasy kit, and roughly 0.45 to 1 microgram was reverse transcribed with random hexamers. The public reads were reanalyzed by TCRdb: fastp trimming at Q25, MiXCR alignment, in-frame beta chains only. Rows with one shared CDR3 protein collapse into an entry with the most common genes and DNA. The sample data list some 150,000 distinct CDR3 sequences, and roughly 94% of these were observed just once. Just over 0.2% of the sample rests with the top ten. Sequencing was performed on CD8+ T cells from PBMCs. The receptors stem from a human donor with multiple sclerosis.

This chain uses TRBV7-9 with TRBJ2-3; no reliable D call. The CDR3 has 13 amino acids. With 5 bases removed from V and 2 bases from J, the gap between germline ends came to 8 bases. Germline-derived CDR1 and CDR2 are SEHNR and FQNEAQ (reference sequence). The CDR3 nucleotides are TGTGCCAGCAGCCCACCCCACACAGATACGCAGTATTTT. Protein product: CASSPPHTDTQYF.

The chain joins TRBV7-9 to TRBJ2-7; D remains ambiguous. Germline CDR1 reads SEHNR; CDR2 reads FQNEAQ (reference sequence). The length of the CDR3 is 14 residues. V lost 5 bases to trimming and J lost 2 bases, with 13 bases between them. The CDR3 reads CASSLRGATYEQYF. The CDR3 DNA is TGTGCCAGCAGCCTCCGTGGAGCCACCTACGAGCAGTACTTC. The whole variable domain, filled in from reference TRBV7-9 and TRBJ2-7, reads DTGVSQNPRHKITKRGQNVTFRCDPISEHNRLYWYRQTLGQGPEFLTYFQNEAQLEKSRLLSDRFSAERPKGSFSTLEIQRTEQGDSAMYLCASSLRGATYEQYFGPGTRLTVT.

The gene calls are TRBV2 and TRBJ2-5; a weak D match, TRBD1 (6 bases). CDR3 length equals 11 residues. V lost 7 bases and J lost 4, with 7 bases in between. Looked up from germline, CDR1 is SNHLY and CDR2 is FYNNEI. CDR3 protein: CASMDRETQYF. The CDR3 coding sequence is TGTGCCAGCATGGACAGAGAGACCCAGTACTTC.

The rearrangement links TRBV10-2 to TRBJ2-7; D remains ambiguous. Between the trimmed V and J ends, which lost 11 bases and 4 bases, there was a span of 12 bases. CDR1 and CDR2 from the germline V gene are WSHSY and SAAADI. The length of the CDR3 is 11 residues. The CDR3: CAAGSAYEQYF. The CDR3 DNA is TGCGCCGCCGGATCAGCGTACGAGCAGTACTTC.